The T cell receptor (beta chain) under discussion was sequenced for a study of post-analysis software for immune sequencing data. Study at large: Progressive-relapsing, secondary progressive and relapsing-remitting multiple sclerosis were among the disease courses included.

Broader study findings: Co-batched samples clustered tightly together by F measure. Included in a set of several TRBV segments more frequent in patients than controls were TRBV5-6, TRBV5-1 and TRBV20-1. Normalized Chao1 diversity was significantly reduced in patients versus controls.

Comment on this clonotype: Its target is not known.

CDR1 SQVTM and CDR2 ANQGSEA come from the germline V gene. CDR3 size: 17 residues. V shed 4 bases and J 1 base; nucleotides not matched to a gene: 11. Unique molecular identifiers tagged the TCR beta cDNA libraries. The T cell input of roughly 0.85 to 11 million gave approximately 500,000 cDNA molecules. TCRdb re-analysed the PCR reads in MiXCR, keeping a single row per CDR3 protein. The sample lists some 890,000 distinct CDR3 sequences, about 53% occurring once. V is TRBV29-1 and J is TRBJ2-7, with TRBD2 identical over 12 bases. This TCR came from a girl aged 5-17 years with multiple sclerosis. Sequencing was done on a sample of blood. The CDR3 is CSVGITWTSGVSYEQYF. Written as DNA, the CDR3 is TGCAGCGTTGGAATTACTTGGACTAGCGGGGTTTCCTACGAGCAGTACTTC.